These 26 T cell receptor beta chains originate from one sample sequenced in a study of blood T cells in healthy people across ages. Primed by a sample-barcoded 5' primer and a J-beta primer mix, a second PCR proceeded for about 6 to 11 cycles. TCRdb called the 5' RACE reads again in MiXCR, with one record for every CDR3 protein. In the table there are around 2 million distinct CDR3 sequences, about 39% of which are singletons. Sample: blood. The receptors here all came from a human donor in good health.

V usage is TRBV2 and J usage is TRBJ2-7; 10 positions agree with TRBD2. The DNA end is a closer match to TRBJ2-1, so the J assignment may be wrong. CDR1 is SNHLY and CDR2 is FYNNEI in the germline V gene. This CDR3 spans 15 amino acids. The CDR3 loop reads CASLPLAGVSYEQFF. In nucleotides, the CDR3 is TGTGCCAGCCTACCGCTAGCGGGGGTATCCTACGAGCAGTTCTTC.

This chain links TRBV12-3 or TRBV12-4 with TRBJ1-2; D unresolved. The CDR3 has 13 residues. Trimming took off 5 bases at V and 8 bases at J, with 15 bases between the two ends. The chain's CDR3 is CASSPDGLGGYTF. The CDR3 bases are TGTGCCAGCAGTCCCGACGGACTGGGAGGCTACACCTTC.

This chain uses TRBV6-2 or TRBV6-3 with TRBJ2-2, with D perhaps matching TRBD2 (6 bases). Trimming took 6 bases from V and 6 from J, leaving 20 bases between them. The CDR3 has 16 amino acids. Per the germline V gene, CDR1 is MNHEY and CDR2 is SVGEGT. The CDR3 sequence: CASSQLLALGPGELFF. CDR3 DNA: TGTGCCAGCAGCCAACTACTAGCATTGGGTCCCGGGGAGCTGTTTTTT.

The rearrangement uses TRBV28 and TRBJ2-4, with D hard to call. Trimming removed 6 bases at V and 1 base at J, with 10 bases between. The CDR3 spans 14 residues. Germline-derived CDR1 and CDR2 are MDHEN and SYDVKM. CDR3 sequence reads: CASSPLGAKNIQYF. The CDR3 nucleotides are TGTGCCAGCAGCCCCCTTGGGGCCAAAAACATTCAGTACTTC.

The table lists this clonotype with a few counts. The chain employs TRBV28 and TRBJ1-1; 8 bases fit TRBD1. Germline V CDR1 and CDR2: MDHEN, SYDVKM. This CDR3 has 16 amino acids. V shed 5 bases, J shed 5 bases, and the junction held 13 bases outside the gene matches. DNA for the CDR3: TGTGCCAGCAGTCCCCCCCCAGGACAGGGAAGGACTGAAGCTTTCTTT. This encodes CASSPPPGQGRTEAFF.

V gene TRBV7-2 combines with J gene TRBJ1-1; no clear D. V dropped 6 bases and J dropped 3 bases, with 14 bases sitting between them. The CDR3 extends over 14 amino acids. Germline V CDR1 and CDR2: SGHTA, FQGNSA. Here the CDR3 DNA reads TGTGCCAGCAGGCTTAGCGCGACTTACACTGAAGCTTTCTTT. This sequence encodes CASRLSATYTEAFF.

CDR3 amino acids: CASSHLTGTGHGEQFF. Written as DNA, the CDR3 is TGTGCCAGCAGCCACCTAACAGGGACGGGTCACGGTGAGCAGTTCTTC. This chain connects TRBV4-2 to TRBJ2-1, with D possibly being TRBD1 (6 bases). V was trimmed by 3 bases and J by 9 bases, leaving 21 bases between them. In germline, CDR1 is LGHNA, CDR2 YNFKEQ. CDR3 length: 16 residues.

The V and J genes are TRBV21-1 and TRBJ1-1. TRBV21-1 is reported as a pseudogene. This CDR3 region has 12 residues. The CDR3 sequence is CASSNKVSEAFF. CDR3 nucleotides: TGTGCCAGCAGCAACAAGGTCTCCGAGGCTTTCTTT.

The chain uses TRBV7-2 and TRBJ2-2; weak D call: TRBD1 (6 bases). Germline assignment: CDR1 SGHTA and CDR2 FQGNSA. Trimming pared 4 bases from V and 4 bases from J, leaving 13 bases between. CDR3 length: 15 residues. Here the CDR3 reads CASSSGTQGTGELFF. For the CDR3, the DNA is TGTGCCAGCAGCTCTGGGACACAGGGCACCGGGGAGCTGTTTTTT.

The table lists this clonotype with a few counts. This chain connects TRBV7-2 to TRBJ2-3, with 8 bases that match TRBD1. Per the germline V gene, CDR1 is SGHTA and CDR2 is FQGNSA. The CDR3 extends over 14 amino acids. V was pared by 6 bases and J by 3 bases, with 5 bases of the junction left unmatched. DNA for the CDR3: TGTGCCAGCAGACCGAACAGGGGGACAGATACGCAGTATTTT. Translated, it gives CASRPNRGTDTQYF.

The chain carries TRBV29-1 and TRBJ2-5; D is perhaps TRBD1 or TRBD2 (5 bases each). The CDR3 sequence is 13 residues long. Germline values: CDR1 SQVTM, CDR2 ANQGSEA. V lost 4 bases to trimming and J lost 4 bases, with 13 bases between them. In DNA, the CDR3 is TGCAGCGTTGTCTATCCTGGGGGAGAGACCCAGTACTTC. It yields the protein CSVVYPGGETQYF.

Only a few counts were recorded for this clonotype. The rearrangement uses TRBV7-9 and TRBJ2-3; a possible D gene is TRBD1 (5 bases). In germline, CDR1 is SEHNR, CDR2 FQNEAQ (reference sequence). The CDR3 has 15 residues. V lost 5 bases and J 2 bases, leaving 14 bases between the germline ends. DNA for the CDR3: TGTGCCAGCAGCCAGGGTTATGGGGACACAGATACGCAGTATTTT. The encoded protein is CASSQGYGDTDTQYF.

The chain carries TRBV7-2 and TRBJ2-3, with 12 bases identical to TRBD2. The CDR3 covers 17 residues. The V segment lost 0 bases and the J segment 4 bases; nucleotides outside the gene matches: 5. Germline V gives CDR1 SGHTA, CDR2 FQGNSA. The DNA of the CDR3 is TGTGCCAGCAGCTTAGCCCCCGCTAGCGGGGGGGCAGATACGCAGTATTTT. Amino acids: CASSLAPASGGADTQYF. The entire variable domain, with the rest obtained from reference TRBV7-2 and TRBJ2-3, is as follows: GAGVSQSPSNKVTEKGKDVELRCDPISGHTALYWYRQSLGQGLEFLIYFQGNSAPDKSGLPSDRFSAERTGGSVSTLTIQRTQQEDSAVYLCASSLAPASGGADTQYFGPGTRLTVL.

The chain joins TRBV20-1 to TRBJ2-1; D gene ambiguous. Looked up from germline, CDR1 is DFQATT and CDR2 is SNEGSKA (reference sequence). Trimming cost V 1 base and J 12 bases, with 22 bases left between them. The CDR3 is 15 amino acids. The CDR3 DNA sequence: TGCAGTGCTAGAGCCTTTGGTAGTGGGGATTACGGGCAGTTCTTC. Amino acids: CSARAFGSGDYGQFF.

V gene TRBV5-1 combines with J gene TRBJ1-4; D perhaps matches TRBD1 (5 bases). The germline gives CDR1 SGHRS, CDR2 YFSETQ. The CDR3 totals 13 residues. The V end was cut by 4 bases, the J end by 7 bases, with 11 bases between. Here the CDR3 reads CASSGAGGEKLFF. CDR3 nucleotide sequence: TGCGCCAGCAGCGGGGCAGGCGGTGAAAAACTGTTTTTT.

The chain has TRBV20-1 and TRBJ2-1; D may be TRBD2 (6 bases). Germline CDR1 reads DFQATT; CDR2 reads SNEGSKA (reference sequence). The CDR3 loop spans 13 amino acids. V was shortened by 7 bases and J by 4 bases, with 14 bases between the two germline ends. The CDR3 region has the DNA TGCAGTGTAATAGCGGAGCAATACAATGAGCAGTTCTTC. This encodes CSVIAEQYNEQFF.

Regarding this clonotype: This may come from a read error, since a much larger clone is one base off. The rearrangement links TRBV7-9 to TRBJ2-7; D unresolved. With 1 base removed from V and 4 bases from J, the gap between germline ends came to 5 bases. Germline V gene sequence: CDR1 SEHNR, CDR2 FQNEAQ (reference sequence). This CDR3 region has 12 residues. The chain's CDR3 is CASSLEWYEQYF. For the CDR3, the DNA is TGTGCCAGCAGCTTAGAGTGGTACGAGCAGTACTTC.

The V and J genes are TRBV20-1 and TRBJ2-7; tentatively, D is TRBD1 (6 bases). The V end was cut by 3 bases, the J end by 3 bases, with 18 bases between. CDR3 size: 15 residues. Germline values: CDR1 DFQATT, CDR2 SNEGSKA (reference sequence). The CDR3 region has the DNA TGCAGTGCTAGCCACACAGGGTATGGAAGCTACGAGCAGTACTTC. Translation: CSASHTGYGSYEQYF.

Written as DNA, the CDR3 is TGTGCCAGCAGTTCTGACGGGGCGCTTTCACCCCTCCACTTT. It codes for CASSSDGALSPLHF. V usage is TRBV6-2 or TRBV6-3 and J usage is TRBJ1-6, with D possibly TRBD1 on 5 matching bases. Germline loops: CDR1 MNHEY, CDR2 SVGEGT. This CDR3 spans 14 amino acids. V was trimmed by 4 bases and J by 9 bases, leaving 13 bases between them.

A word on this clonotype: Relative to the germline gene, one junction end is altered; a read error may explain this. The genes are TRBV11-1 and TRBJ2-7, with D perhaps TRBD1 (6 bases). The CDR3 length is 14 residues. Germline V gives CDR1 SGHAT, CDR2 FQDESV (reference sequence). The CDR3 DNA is TGCGCCAGCAGCAACGAGGACAGTACCTACGAGCAGTACTTC. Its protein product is CASSNEDSTYEQYF.

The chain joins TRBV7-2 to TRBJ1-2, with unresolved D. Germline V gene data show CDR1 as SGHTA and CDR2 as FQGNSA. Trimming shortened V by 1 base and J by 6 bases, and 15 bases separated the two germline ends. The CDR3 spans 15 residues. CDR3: CASSLVIAPDDGYTF. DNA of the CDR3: TGTGCCAGCAGCTTAGTGATCGCACCGGATGATGGCTACACCTTC.

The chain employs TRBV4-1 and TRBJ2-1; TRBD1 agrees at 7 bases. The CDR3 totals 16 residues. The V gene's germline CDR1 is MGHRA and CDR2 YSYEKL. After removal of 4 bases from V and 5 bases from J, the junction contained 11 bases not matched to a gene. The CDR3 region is CASSPTWGTVDNEQFF. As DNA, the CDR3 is TGCGCCAGCAGCCCAACCTGGGGGACAGTGGACAATGAGCAGTTCTTC.

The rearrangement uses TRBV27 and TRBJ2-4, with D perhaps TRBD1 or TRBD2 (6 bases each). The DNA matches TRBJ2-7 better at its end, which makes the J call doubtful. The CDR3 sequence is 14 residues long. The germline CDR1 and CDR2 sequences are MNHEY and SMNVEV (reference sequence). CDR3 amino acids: CASSLQGRNYEQYF. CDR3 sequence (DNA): TGTGCCAGCAGTTTACAGGGGAGGAATTACGAGCAGTACTTC.

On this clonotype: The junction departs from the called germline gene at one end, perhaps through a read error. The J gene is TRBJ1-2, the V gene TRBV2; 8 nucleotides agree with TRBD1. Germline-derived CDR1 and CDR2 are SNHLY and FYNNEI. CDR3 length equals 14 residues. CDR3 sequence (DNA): TGTGCCAGCAGTGAAGGGACAGGGTACAATGGCTACATCTTC. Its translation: CASSEGTGYNGYIF.

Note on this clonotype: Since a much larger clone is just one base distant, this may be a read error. The CDR3 DNA reads TGTGCCATCAGGGGGGGACAGAACTATGGCTACACCTTC. This codes for CAIRGGQNYGYTF. The chain links TRBV10-3 to TRBJ1-2; 7 bases fit TRBD1. Germline lookup yields CDR1 ENHRY and CDR2 SYGVKD. The ends lost 6 bases at V and 2 bases at J; junction bases unmatched: 3. The CDR3 is 13 residues long.

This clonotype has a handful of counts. CDR3 residues: CASSLRAGRYEQYF. The CDR3 DNA reads TGTGCCAGCAGCCTAAGAGCGGGCCGCTACGAGCAGTACTTC. The chain recombines TRBV11-1 with TRBJ2-7, with a tentative D call TRBD2 (6 bases). V was trimmed by 5 bases and J by 3 bases, leaving 14 bases between them. Germline CDR1 reads SGHAT; CDR2 reads FQDESV (reference sequence). This CDR3 comprises 14 residues.